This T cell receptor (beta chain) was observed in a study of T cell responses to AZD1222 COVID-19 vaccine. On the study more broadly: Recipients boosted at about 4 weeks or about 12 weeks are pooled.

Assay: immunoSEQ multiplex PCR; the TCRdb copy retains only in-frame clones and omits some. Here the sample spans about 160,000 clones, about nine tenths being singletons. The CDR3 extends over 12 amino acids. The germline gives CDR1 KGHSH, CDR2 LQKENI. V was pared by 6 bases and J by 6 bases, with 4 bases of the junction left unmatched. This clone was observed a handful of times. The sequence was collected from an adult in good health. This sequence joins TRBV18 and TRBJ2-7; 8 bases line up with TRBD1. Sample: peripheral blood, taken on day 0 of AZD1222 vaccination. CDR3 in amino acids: CASSRDRFEQYF. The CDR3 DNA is TGTGCCAGCTCCAGGGACAGGTTCGAGCAGTACTTC.